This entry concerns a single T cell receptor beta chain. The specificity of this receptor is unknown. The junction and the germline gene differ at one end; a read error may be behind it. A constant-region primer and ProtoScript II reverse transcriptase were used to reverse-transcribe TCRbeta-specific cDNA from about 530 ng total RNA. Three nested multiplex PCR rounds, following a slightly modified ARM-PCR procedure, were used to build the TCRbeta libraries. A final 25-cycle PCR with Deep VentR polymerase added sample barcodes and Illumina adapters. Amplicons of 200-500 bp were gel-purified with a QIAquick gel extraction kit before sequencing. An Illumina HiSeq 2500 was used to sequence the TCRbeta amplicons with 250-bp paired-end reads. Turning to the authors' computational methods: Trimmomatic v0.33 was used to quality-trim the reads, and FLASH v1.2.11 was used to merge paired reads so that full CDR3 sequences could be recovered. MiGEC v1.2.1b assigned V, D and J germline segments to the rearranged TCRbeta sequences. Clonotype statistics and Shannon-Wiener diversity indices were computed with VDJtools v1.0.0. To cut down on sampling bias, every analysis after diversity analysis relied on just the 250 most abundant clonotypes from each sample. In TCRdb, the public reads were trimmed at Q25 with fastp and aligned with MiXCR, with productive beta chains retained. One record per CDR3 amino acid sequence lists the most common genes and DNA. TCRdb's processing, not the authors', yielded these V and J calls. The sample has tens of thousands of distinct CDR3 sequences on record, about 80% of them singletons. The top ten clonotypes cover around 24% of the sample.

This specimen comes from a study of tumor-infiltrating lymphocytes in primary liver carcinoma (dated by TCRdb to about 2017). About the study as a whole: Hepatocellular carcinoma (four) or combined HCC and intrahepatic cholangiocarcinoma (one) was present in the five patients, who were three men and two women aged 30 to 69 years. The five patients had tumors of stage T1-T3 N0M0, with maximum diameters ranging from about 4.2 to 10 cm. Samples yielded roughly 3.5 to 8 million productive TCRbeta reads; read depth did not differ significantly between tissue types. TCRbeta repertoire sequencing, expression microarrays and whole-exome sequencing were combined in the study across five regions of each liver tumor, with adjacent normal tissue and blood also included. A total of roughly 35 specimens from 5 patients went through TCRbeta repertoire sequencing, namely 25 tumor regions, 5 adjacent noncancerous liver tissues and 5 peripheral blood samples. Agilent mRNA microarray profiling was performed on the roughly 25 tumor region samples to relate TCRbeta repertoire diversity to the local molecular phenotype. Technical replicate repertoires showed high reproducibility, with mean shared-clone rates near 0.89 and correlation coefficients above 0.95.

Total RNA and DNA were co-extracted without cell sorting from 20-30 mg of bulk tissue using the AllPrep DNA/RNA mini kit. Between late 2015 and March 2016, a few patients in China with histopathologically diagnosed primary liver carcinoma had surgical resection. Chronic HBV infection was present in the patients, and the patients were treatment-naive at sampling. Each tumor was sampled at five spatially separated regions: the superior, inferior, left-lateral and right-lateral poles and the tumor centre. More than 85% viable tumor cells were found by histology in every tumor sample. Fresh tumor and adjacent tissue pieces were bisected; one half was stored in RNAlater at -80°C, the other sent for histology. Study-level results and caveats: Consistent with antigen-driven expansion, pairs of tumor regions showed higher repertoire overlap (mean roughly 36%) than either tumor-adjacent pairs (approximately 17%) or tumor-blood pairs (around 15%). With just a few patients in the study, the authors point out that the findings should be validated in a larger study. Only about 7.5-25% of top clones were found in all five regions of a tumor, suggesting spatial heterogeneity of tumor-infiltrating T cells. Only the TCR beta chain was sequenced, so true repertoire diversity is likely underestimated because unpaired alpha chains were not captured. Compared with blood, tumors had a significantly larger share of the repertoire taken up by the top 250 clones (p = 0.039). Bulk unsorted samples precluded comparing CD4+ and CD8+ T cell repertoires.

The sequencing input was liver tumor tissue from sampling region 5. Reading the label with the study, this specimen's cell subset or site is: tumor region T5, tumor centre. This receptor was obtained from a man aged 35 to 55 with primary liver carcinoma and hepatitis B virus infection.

The nucleotide sequence reads as follows: TGTGCTATCAGGGGACAGAGGGAGTCATATGAGCAGTACTTC. Translated, it reads CAIRGQRESYEQYF. The chain was built from TRBV10-3 and TRBJ2-7, with TRBD1 matching 7 junction bases. The CDR3 numbers 14 residues from cysteine through phenylalanine. This entry keeps only the CDR3 DNA: 42 bases, framed from base 1. The germline V gene supplies CDR1 ENHRY and CDR2 SYGVKD.